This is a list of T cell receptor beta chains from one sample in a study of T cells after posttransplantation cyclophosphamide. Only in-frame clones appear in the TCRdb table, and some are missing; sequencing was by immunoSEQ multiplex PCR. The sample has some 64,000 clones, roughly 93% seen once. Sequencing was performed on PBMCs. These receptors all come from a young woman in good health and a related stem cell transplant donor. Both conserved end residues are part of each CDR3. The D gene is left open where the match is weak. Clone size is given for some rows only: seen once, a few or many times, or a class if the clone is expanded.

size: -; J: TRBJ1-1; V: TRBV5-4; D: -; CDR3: CASSLEVGGMNTEAFF; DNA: TGTGCCAGCAGCTTGGAGGTAGGAGGCATGAACACTGAAGCTTTCTTT
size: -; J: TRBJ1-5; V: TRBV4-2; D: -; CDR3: CASSQPGREVRPQHF; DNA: TGTGCCAGCAGCCAGCCAGGCAGGGAGGTTCGGCCCCAGCATTTT
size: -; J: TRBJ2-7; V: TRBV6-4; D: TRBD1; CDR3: CASSIDGQGPYEQYF; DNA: TGTGCCAGCAGTATAGATGGACAGGGCCCCTACGAGCAGTACTTC
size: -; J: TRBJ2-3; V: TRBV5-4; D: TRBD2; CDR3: CASSLWGGIDTQYF; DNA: TGTGCCAGCAGCTTGTGGGGGGGGATAGATACGCAGTATTTT
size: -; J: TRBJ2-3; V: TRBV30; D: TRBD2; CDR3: CAWSPLAGVTGTQYF; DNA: TGTGCCTGGAGCCCACTAGCGGGGGTTACAGGTACGCAGTATTTT
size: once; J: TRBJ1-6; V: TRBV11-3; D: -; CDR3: CASSLRGANSPLHF; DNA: TGTGCCAGCTCCCTGCGGGGCGCAAATTCACCCCTCCACTTT
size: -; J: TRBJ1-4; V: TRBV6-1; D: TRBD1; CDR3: CASSRGIEKLFF; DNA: TGTGCCAGCAGCAGGGGGATCGAAAAACTGTTTTTT
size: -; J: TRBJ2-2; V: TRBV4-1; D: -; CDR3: CASSQAGLPSTGELFF; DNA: TGCGCCAGCAGCCAGGCAGGGCTCCCCAGCACCGGGGAGCTGTTTTTT
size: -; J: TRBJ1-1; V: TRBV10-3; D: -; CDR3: CAISSITGYTEAFF; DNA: TGTGCCATCAGTTCTATTACAGGATACACTGAAGCTTTCTTT
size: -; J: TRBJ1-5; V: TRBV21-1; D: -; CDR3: CASSKAPGTEPNQPQHF; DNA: TGTGCCAGCAGCAAAGCCCCAGGGACGGAACCCAATCAGCCCCAGCATTTT
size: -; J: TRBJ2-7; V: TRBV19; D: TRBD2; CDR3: CASSRGRGALTYEQYF; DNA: TGTGCCAGTAGCAGAGGGCGGGGGGCCCTAACCTACGAGCAGTACTTC
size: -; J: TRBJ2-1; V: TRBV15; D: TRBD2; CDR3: CATSRLAGALGVNEQFF; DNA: TGTGCCACCAGCAGACTAGCGGGGGCCTTAGGGGTAAATGAGCAGTTCTTC
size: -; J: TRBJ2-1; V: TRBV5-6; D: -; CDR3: CASSLIQGFSYNEQFF; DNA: TGTGCCAGCAGCTTGATACAGGGTTTCTCCTACAATGAGCAGTTCTTC
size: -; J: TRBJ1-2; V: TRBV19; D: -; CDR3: CASTPTENYGYTF; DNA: TGTGCCAGTACCCCGACCGAGAACTATGGCTACACCTTC
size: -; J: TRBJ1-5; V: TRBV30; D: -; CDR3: CAWSTPTIGLYSNQPQHF; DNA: TGTGCCTGGAGTACCCCGACCATCGGACTATATAGCAATCAGCCCCAGCATTTT
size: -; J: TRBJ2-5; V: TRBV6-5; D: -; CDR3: CASRSNRLMETQYF; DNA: TGTGCCAGCAGGTCAAATAGGTTAATGGAGACCCAGTACTTC
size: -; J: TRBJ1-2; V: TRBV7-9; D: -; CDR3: CASSAHPFRDGYTF; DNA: TGTGCCAGCAGCGCTCACCCCTTCCGGGACGGCTACACCTTC
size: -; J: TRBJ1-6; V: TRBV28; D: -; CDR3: CASRGGTPNSPLHF; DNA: TGTGCCAGCCGCGGGGGGACACCTAATTCACCCCTCCACTTT
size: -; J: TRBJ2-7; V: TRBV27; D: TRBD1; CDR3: CASSQTGDVGEQYF; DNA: TGTGCCAGCAGTCAGACAGGGGACGTCGGCGAGCAGTACTTC
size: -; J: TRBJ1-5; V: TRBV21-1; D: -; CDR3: CASSKAMTDTNQPQHF; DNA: TGTGCCAGCAGCAAAGCTATGACGGACACTAATCAGCCCCAGCATTTT
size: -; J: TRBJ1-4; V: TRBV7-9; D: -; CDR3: CASSPFLGGNEKLFF; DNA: TGTGCCAGCAGCCCCTTTTTGGGGGGCAATGAAAAACTGTTTTTT
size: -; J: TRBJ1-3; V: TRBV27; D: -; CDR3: CASSLSRRNLNTIYF; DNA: TGTGCCAGCAGTTTATCCCGGAGAAACCTGAACACCATATATTTT
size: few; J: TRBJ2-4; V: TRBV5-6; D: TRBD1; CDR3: CASSFYRQGLAKNIQYF; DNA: TGTGCCAGCAGCTTCTACCGACAGGGCCTAGCCAAAAACATTCAGTACTTC
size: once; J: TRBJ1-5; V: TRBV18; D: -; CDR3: CASSPRTETMPQHF; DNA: TGTGCCAGCTCACCACGGACTGAAACGATGCCCCAGCATTTT
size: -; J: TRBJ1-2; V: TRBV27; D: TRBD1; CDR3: CASSLAGGRGYTF; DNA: TGTGCCAGCAGTTTGGCAGGGGGCAGAGGCTACACCTTC
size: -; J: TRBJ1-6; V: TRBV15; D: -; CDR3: CATSRDNSPLHF; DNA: TGTGCCACCAGCAGAGATAATTCACCCCTCCACTTT
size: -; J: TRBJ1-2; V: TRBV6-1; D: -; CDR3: CASSLRQSSYGYTF; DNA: TGTGCCAGCAGCCTCCGACAAAGCTCGTATGGCTACACCTTC
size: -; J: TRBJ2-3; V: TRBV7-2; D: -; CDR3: CASSPGSATDTQYF; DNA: TGTGCCAGCAGCCCCGGGAGTGCCACAGATACGCAGTATTTT
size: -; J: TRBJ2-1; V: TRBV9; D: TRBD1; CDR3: CASSTTGYNEQFF; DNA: TGTGCCAGCAGCACGACAGGGTACAATGAGCAGTTCTTC
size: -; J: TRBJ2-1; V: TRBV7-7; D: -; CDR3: CASSLSPSAVDEQFF; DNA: TGTGCCAGCAGCTTATCCCCTAGTGCGGTAGATGAGCAGTTCTTC
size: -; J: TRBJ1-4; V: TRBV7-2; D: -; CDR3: CASSLGVDGEKLFF; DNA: TGTGCCAGCAGCTTGGGTGTGGATGGCGAAAAACTGTTTTTT
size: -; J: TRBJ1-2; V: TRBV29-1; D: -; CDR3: CSVVGGRDYGYTF; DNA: TGCAGCGTTGTAGGAGGGCGCGACTATGGCTACACCTTC
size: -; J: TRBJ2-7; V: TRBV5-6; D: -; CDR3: CASSFQGPLSYEQYF; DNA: TGTGCCAGCAGCTTTCAGGGGCCCCTCTCCTACGAGCAGTACTTC
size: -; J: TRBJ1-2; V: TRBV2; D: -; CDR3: CASSDGPLLGYTF; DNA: TGTGCCAGCAGTGATGGACCTCTTTTGGGCTACACCTTC
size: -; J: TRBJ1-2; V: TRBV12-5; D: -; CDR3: CASARGNYGYTF; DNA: TGTGCCAGTGCCCGCGGCAACTATGGCTACACCTTC
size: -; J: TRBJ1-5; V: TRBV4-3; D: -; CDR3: CASSQDWNSNQPQHF; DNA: TGCGCCAGCAGCCAAGACTGGAATAGCAATCAGCCCCAGCATTTT